This section outlines one T cell receptor (beta chain) sequence together with its context. Its antigen is unidentified. The data were obtained in a study of monozygotic twins with inflammatory bowel disease. Study-level results: A reduction in TCRbeta diversity (inverse Simpson) was seen in IBD patients relative to healthy co-twins.

The team made cDNA by running eight separate reactions for each sample. A template switching step added UMIs, each with a 6-nucleotide sample barcode. For both chains, the TCRalpha and TCRbeta cDNA went through two nested PCRs of approximately 16 and 9 cycles. No DNA is given; TCRdb re-called the 5' RACE reads and lists each CDR3 protein once. The sample includes about 43,000 distinct CDR3 sequences. The CDR3 sequence is 14 residues long. CDR1 is SGHVS and CDR2 is FNYEAQ in the germline V gene. This receptor was taken from a human donor with ulcerative colitis or Crohn's disease, or a healthy co-twin of an affected twin (not recorded which). Specimen: blood. The rearrangement links TRBV7-6 to TRBJ2-1; there is no DNA to check the TCRdb D call of TRBD1. CDR3 sequence: CASSLAGGHNEQFF.